A single sample is the source of the 12 T cell receptor beta chains below, sequenced in a study of blood T cell repertoires in COVID-19. Clones were sequenced by immunoSEQ multiplex PCR, and TCRdb holds only the in-frame ones, with some missing. The repertoire holds more than 150,000 clones, with 80% to 90% as singletons. The sample consisted of peripheral blood. The receptor source for this set is a woman in her seventies with COVID-19, enrolled during active disease.

This clone occurred a few times. This rearrangement joins TRBV9 to TRBJ2-1; 9 nucleotides agree with TRBD2. From germline, CDR1 is SGDLS and CDR2 YYNGEE. CDR3 length: 15 residues. V shed 0 bases and J 8 bases; nucleotides not matched to a gene: 6. CDR3 nucleotide sequence: TGTGCCAGCAGCGTAGCGGCTAGCGGGATCGATGAGCAGTTCTTC. This codes for CASSVAASGIDEQFF.

V is TRBV28 and J is TRBJ2-4; 7 bases are shared with TRBD2. Germline CDR1 is MDHEN and CDR2 is SYDVKM. V gave up 2 bases and J gave up 7 bases; unmatched junction bases: 11. The length of the CDR3 is 16 residues. In DNA, the CDR3 is TGTGCCAGCAGTTTACTTATAGCGGGTCGTCCGAACATTCAGTACTTC. Its translation is CASSLLIAGRPNIQYF.

CDR3: CASSGGQGIYNEQFF. CDR3 nucleotide sequence: TGTGCCAGTAGTGGGGGACAGGGGATCTACAATGAGCAGTTCTTC. The rearrangement uses TRBV19 and TRBJ2-1, with TRBD1 matching 10 bases. Looked up from germline, CDR1 is LNHDA and CDR2 is SQIVND (reference sequence). The CDR3 has 15 amino acids. The V segment lost 5 bases and the J segment 3 bases; nucleotides outside the gene matches: 4.

The rearrangement joins TRBV3-1 (or the pseudogene TRBV3-2) to TRBJ1-5; the D gene is possibly TRBD1 (6 bases). Trimming cost V 4 bases and J 2 bases, with 9 bases left between them. Germline V gene data show CDR1 as LGHDT and CDR2 as YNNKEL (reference sequence). This CDR3 spans 14 amino acids. The CDR3 region is CASSLQGRNQPQHF. The CDR3 DNA reads TGTGCCAGCAGCCTACAGGGCCGCAATCAGCCCCAGCATTTT.

Regarding this clone: Mismatch with germline at one junction end may stem from a read error. This chain joins TRBV10-3 and TRBJ2-7; the match to TRBD2 covers 11 bases. Germline CDR1 and CDR2: ENHRY and SYGVKD. This CDR3 is built from 12 residues. CDR3 protein: CAISASSGRPIF. The CDR3 nucleotides are TGTGCCATCAGTGCGTCTAGCGGGAGGCCCATCTTC.

The gene calls are TRBV3-1 (or the pseudogene TRBV3-2) and TRBJ2-2; 10 bases agree with TRBD2. V dropped 4 bases and J dropped 0; count of bases not matched to a gene: 5. The germline CDR1 and CDR2 sequences are LGHDT and YNNKEL (reference sequence). This CDR3 has 17 residues. As DNA, the CDR3 is TGTGCCAGCAGCCTAGGACTAGCGGCATCGAACACCGGGGAGCTGTTTTTT. It translates to CASSLGLAASNTGELFF.

The sample holds one count of this clone. The chain combines TRBV24-1 with TRBJ1-2; 8 bases align to TRBD1. After removal of 3 bases from V and 8 bases from J, the junction contained 13 bases not matched to a gene. The CDR3 extends over 16 amino acids. Germline V CDR1 and CDR2: KGHDR, SFDVKD. DNA of the CDR3: TGTGCCACCAGTGATCCCGACAGGGGCGGACTAAAGGGCTACACCTTC. It yields the protein CATSDPDRGGLKGYTF.

The chain is built from TRBV10-3 and TRBJ2-7; 8 nucleotides agree with TRBD2. V lost 6 bases and J lost 3; bases outside the gene matches: 10. CDR1 is ENHRY and CDR2 is SYGVKD in the germline V gene. This CDR3 contains 15 residues. DNA for the CDR3: TGTGCCATCAGAGAGATGGGACTAGGGTTCTACGAGCAGTACTTC. This codes for CAIREMGLGFYEQYF.

This chain connects TRBV28 to TRBJ1-5; no definite D call. In germline, CDR1 is MDHEN, CDR2 SYDVKM. The CDR3 has 15 amino acids. Deletions cut 5 bases from V and 6 bases from J, with 17 bases between. The CDR3 nucleotides are TGTGCCAGCAGTCTAACTACCCCTTCGGGTCAGCCCCAGCATTTT. Protein: CASSLTTPSGQPQHF.

On this clone itself: A junction boundary mismatches the germline segment, possibly from a read error. The CDR3 DNA is TGTGCTAGCAGCCCACGGACTAGCGGGAGTAGGGCCGGGGAGCTGTTTTTT. As protein: CASSPRTSGSRAGELFF. The chain combines TRBV7-7 with TRBJ2-2; 13 nucleotides agree with TRBD2. This CDR3 contains 17 residues. The germline CDR1 and CDR2 sequences are SSHAT and FNYEAQ (reference sequence).

The J gene is TRBJ1-3, the V gene TRBV18; no reliable D call. This CDR3 contains 15 residues. V was trimmed by 0 bases and J by 4 bases, leaving 10 bases between them. The germline V gene has CDR1 KGHSH and CDR2 LQKENI. CDR3 sequence: CASSPPQLPGNTIYF. For the CDR3, the DNA is TGTGCCAGCTCACCACCTCAACTCCCGGGAAACACCATATATTTT.

This clone was seen a single time. The V gene is TRBV6-5, the J gene TRBJ1-5, with 9 bases identical to TRBD1. The V and J ends lost 7 bases and 2 bases, in that order; junction bases with no gene match: 6. The CDR3 runs 15 residues. CDR1 and CDR2 from the germline V gene are MNHEY and SVGAGI. In DNA, the CDR3 is TGTGCCAGCACCCCGGGACAGGGTGGCAATCAGCCCCAGCATTTT. Protein: CASTPGQGGNQPQHF.